This T cell receptor beta chain was identified in a study of blood T cell repertoires in COVID-19. The data were produced by immunoSEQ multiplex PCR, yet TCRdb's version contains in-frame clones alone and is incomplete. The sample shows under 150,000 clones, over 75% of them seen only once. Germline V CDR1 and CDR2: SGHRS, YFSETQ. There are 17 residues in the CDR3. Unmatched junction bases numbered 4, after V lost 0 bases and J lost 1 base. This clone was recorded only once. This sequence originates from a man between 65 and 85 years old with active COVID-19. J is TRBJ1-4 and V is TRBV5-1; TRBD1 matches at 9 bases. Input material: peripheral blood. CDR3 in DNA: TGCGCCAGCAGCTTGGGGACAGGGGAGCGAACTAATGAAAAACTGTTTTTT. Protein product: CASSLGTGERTNEKLFF.